A selection of T cell receptor beta chains follows, all from one sample in a study of blood T cell repertoires in COVID-19. TCRdb keeps only in-frame clones here, not all; method: immunoSEQ multiplex PCR. The sample shows around 340,000 clones, 88% of them seen only once. Sample: PBMCs or T cells enriched from blood (not recorded which). These TCRs come from a woman younger than 45 who had been exposed to COVID-19. The CDR3 runs from the conserved cysteine through the conserved F or W. Each record gives: J gene, clone size, D gene, V gene, CDR3 DNA, CDR3 protein. The D gene is left open where the match is weak. A clone size is listed for some rows: how often the clone was seen (once, few, many), or a class if it is expanded.

>TRBJ2-1|-|-|TRBV7-2
TGTGCCAGCAGCCCCCGGACTTACTACAATGAGCAGTTCTTC
CASSPRTYYNEQFF
>TRBJ2-7|-|TRBD2|TRBV7-9
TGTGCCAGCAGCTCGGGGACTAGCGGGAGTTCTTACGAGCAGTACTTC
CASSSGTSGSSYEQYF
>TRBJ2-1|-|TRBD2|TRBV19
TGTGCCAGTATGTCTAGCGGGATTAACAATGAGCAGTTCTTC
CASMSSGINNEQFF
>TRBJ2-7|-|TRBD2|TRBV11-2
TGTGCCAGCAGCTTTGCGGGAGAGGGAAACGAGCAGTACTTC
CASSFAGEGNEQYF
>TRBJ1-2|-|-|TRBV11-3
TGTGCCAGCAGTAAAGGACAGACTCCTAACTATGGCTACACCTTC
CASSKGQTPNYGYTF
>TRBJ1-5|once|TRBD1|TRBV19
TGTGCCAGTAGTACCGGGACAGCACCAAGTCAGCCCCAGCATTTT
CASSTGTAPSQPQHF
>TRBJ2-1|-|-|TRBV11-2
TGTGCCAGCAGCGTTGCCCCAGGGTTTGAGCAGTTCTTC
CASSVAPGFEQFF
>TRBJ1-1|-|-|TRBV29-1
TGCAGCGTTGAAGGGCCCTCTGAAGCTTTCTTT
CSVEGPSEAFF
>TRBJ2-2|-|TRBD2|TRBV10-1
TGCGCCAGCAGTCCCTTGGGACTAGCGGGAGTGCGCACCGGGGAGCTGTTTTTT
CASSPLGLAGVRTGELFF
>TRBJ1-2|-|-|TRBV18
TGTGCCAGCTCACCACCAGGGGCAGGCTATGGCTACACCTTC
CASSPPGAGYGYTF
>TRBJ2-3|-|TRBD2|TRBV5-1
TGCGCCAGCAGCTTGGGGACTAGCGGGGATACGCAGTATTTT
CASSLGTSGDTQYF
>TRBJ2-2|-|TRBD2|TRBV12-3/TRBV12-4
TGTGCCAGCAGTTTCGGACTAGGTAGGGAGCTGTTTTTT
CASSFGLGRELFF
>TRBJ2-1|-|-|TRBV7-2
TGTGCCAGCAGCGCACTGACTAGTAAGAGCCGGTGGCGTGAGCAGTTCTTC
CASSALTSKSRWREQFF
>TRBJ1-2|-|-|TRBV7-3
TGTGCCAGCAGCTCTCCCGGGAGGGGCTACACCTTC
CASSSPGRGYTF
>TRBJ1-4|-|-|TRBV6-5
TGTGCCAGCAGCCATCTACAGGCAACTAATGAAAAACTGTTTTTT
CASSHLQATNEKLFF
>TRBJ2-7|-|-|TRBV27
TGTGCCAGCAGTTTCTACAGGGCCGAAAGTTCTCGGTACGAGCAGTACTTC
CASSFYRAESSRYEQYF
>TRBJ2-5|-|TRBD2|TRBV25-1
TGTGCCAGCAGTGAAATCCGAGCGGGAGAAGAGACCCAGTACTTC
CASSEIRAGEETQYF
>TRBJ2-3|-|-|TRBV10-1
TGCGCCAGCAGTCCTTTACCGGGTGTGGATACGCAGTATTTT
CASSPLPGVDTQYF
>TRBJ1-5|once|-|TRBV28
TGTGCCAGCAGTTTAACAGGGCACGCCTCCAATCAGCCCCAGCATTTT
CASSLTGHASNQPQHF
>TRBJ1-1|few|TRBD1|TRBV11-3
TGTGCCAGCAGCCATAGGTCAGGGGGCTACACTGAAGCTTTCTTT
CASSHRSGGYTEAFF
>TRBJ2-1|-|TRBD2|TRBV25-1
TGTGCCAGCAGCGTTAAACTTACGACTAGCGGATCCTACAATGAGCAGTTCTTC
CASSVKLTTSGSYNEQFF
>TRBJ2-7|-|TRBD2|TRBV7-9
TGTGCCAGCAGCCCCGGGACTAGCGGGGGCTACGAGCAGTACTTC
CASSPGTSGGYEQYF
>TRBJ1-6|-|TRBD1|TRBV19
TGTGCCAGTAGTCCGCCGGGACAGGGTGGTTCACCCCTCCACTTT
CASSPPGQGGSPLHF
>TRBJ1-2|-|TRBD1|TRBV5-8
TGTGCCAGCAGCCCAGGGGGGCTCTATGGCTACACCTTC
CASSPGGLYGYTF
>TRBJ2-6|-|-|TRBV5-6
TGTGCCAGCAGCCCAACAGTGGCTGGGGCCAACGTCCTGACTTTC
CASSPTVAGANVLTF
>TRBJ1-1|-|TRBD1|TRBV3-1/TRBV3-2
TGTGCCAGCAGCCCAGGATACAGGGGGAGAACTGAAGCTTTCTTT
CASSPGYRGRTEAFF
>TRBJ1-2|-|-|TRBV5-1
TGCGCCACGTCGCGGGAAGCTAACTATGGCTACACCTTC
CATSREANYGYTF
>TRBJ1-1|-|-|TRBV9
TGTGCCAGCAGCCCCAGGGTTTCGAGGAACACTGAAGCTTTCTTT
CASSPRVSRNTEAFF
>TRBJ2-1|-|-|TRBV10-2
TGCGCCAGCAGGGGGGCCGGGACGAAACATCGGAATGAGCAGTTCTTC
CASRGAGTKHRNEQFF
>TRBJ1-6|many|TRBD1|TRBV27
TGTGCCAGCAGTTTCATGACAGGGGCGAATTCACCCCTCCACTTT
CASSFMTGANSPLHF
>TRBJ2-3|-|TRBD2|TRBV19
TGTGCCAGTAGTACCAGGGGACTAGCGGGAGGCACAGATACGCAGTATTTT
CASSTRGLAGGTDTQYF
>TRBJ2-7|-|TRBD1|TRBV28
TGTGCCAGCAGTTTGGCCGCAGGGGGCTCCTACGAGCAGTACTTC
CASSLAAGGSYEQYF
>TRBJ2-7|-|-|TRBV5-1
TGCGCCAGCAGCCTGCGGGACAGAAGATACGAGCAGTACTTC
CASSLRDRRYEQYF
>TRBJ2-5|-|TRBD2|TRBV9
TGTGCCAAACGGACTAGCGGGAGCTTGGTGCAAGAGACCCAGTACTTC
CAKRTSGSLVQETQYF
>TRBJ1-1|-|-|TRBV3-1/TRBV3-2
TGTGCCAGCAGCCAAGTTGGTAGCTCCACTGAAGCTTTCTTT
CASSQVGSSTEAFF
>TRBJ2-7|-|-|TRBV18
TGTGCCAGCTCCTCTCAGCGGCAGACCTACGAGCAGTACTTC
CASSSQRQTYEQYF
>TRBJ1-5|-|-|TRBV6-2/TRBV6-3
TGTGCCAGCAGTTACCCGGGCCTAGGGGTCACCCCCTCCAATCAGCCCCAGCATTTT
CASSYPGLGVTPSNQPQHF
>TRBJ2-5|-|-|TRBV6-5
TGTGCCAGCAGTTACTCTGACGGGTTCCAGACCCAGTACTTC
CASSYSDGFQTQYF
>TRBJ2-7|few|TRBD1|TRBV13
TGTGCCAGCAGCTTAGCGGGACAGGGGTCCTACGAGCAGTACTTC
CASSLAGQGSYEQYF
>TRBJ2-5|few|TRBD1|TRBV24-1
TGTGCCACCAGTGACCCAACCGGGACAGGGAGAGAGACCCAGTACTTC
CATSDPTGTGRETQYF
>TRBJ2-7|-|TRBD2|TRBV7-2
TGTGCCAGCAGCTTTACGCGACTAGCGGTCTACGAGCAGTACTTC
CASSFTRLAVYEQYF
>TRBJ2-3|-|-|TRBV24-1
TGTGCCACCAGGGGCCAGGGCGTGTTGGGTTACGGCACAGATACGCAGTATTTT
CATRGQGVLGYGTDTQYF
>TRBJ2-7|once|TRBD2|TRBV19
TGTGCCAGTAGTACGGGGACTATTACCCTCGGCGAGCAGTACTTC
CASSTGTITLGEQYF
>TRBJ2-1|-|TRBD1|TRBV6-5
TGTGCCAGCAGTTACGGACAGGGGGCGTACAATGAGCAGTTCTTC
CASSYGQGAYNEQFF
>TRBJ2-7|-|TRBD1|TRBV10-3
TGTGCCATCAGGGAGACAGGGTCGGACTACGAGCAGTACTTC
CAIRETGSDYEQYF
>TRBJ2-7|-|TRBD1|TRBV28
TGTGCCAGCAGTTTATTCGGCCAGGGGGCCCACGAGCAGTACTTC
CASSLFGQGAHEQYF
>TRBJ2-7|-|TRBD1|TRBV3-1/TRBV3-2
TGTGCCAGCAGCCCAGGGACAGGGTTCTTAGAGGATCTCGAGCAGTACTTC
CASSPGTGFLEDLEQYF
>TRBJ2-1|-|-|TRBV3-1/TRBV3-2
TGTGCCAGCAGCCAAGATTTGCGAGAACCCTACAATGAGCAGTTCTTC
CASSQDLREPYNEQFF
>TRBJ2-7|-|TRBD1|TRBV5-1
TGCGCCAGCAGCTTAGAACCCGACAGGGGAGCCGACGAGCAGTACTTC
CASSLEPDRGADEQYF
>TRBJ1-2|-|-|TRBV27
TGTGCCAGCAGTTCCGCCAGGATTAACTATGGCTACACCTTC
CASSSARINYGYTF
>TRBJ1-2|-|-|TRBV6-5
TGTGCCAGCAGTTACTCGCAGGAATACTATGGCTACACCTTC
CASSYSQEYYGYTF
>TRBJ1-5|-|TRBD1|TRBV29-1
TGCAGCGTTGAATTGACAGGGGAAAGCAATCAGCCCCAGCATTTT
CSVELTGESNQPQHF
>TRBJ2-5|-|TRBD1|TRBV10-3
TGTGCCGCACGGGGACAGGGGAGGAGGGCGGAAGAGACCCAGTACTTC
CAARGQGRRAEETQYF
>TRBJ2-5|once|TRBD2|TRBV5-4
TGTGCCAGCAGCCCCTCGGGCGGGAGGGCCCCAGAGACCCAGTACTTC
CASSPSGGRAPETQYF
>TRBJ2-2|-|-|TRBV30
TGTGCCTGGAGTAGCGGCCCCTCCACCGGGGAGCTGTTTTTT
CAWSSGPSTGELFF
>TRBJ1-1|-|TRBD1|TRBV28
TGTGCCAGCAGTCTCGCCGGGACAGGGAGTTCCGAAGCTTTCTTT
CASSLAGTGSSEAFF
>TRBJ2-1|few|-|TRBV7-2
TGTGCCAGCAGCCCGAGGACTGCCTACAATGAGCAGTTCTTC
CASSPRTAYNEQFF
>TRBJ2-3|-|TRBD2|TRBV5-1
TGCGCCAGCAGCTTGAGGGGACTAGGGGTAGATACGCAGTATTTT
CASSLRGLGVDTQYF
>TRBJ2-3|-|-|TRBV7-2
TGTGCCAGCAGCCCTGGGAGGCTTGGCACAGATACGCAGTATTTT
CASSPGRLGTDTQYF